Each of the 25 T cell receptor beta chains below was sequenced from the same sample in a study of CD8 T cells in ankylosing spondylitis. Regarding the study as a whole: What appeared characteristic of ankylosing spondylitis blood was a TCR beta motif of fewer than ten highly homologous variants.

The antigens these receptors bind are not known. TCRdb reprocessed the 5' RACE reads with MiXCR, giving one entry per CDR3 protein. The sample has hundreds of thousands of distinct CDR3 sequences; 20% to 30% are singletons. Sequencing was done on a sample of blood, either unsorted or a sorted T cell fraction (not recorded which). Receptor source: a male donor with ankylosing spondylitis.

J is TRBJ2-5 and V is TRBV5-1; TRBD2 aligns across 9 bases. Trimming took 2 bases from V and 1 from J; bases not matched to a gene: 6. Germline CDR1 and CDR2: SGHRS and YFSETQ. The CDR3 has 16 residues. CDR3 DNA sequence: TGCGCCAGCAGCTTAAGTCGGACTAGCGTCCAAGAGACCCAGTACTTC. Translation gives CASSLSRTSVQETQYF.

In this sample, this clonotype turned up many times. The chain has TRBV7-8 and TRBJ2-1; no clear D gene. The germline V gene has CDR1 SGHVS and CDR2 FQNEAQ. The CDR3 covers 16 residues. With 5 bases removed from V and 4 bases from J, the gap between germline ends came to 18 bases. DNA for the CDR3: TGTGCCAGCAGCCTCAGACCAAATCGGAGATACAATGAGCAGTTCTTC. Translated: CASSLRPNRRYNEQFF.

This clonotype has a handful of counts. The V call is TRBV12-3 or TRBV12-4, the J call TRBJ1-2; D may be TRBD1 (5 bases). The CDR3 sequence is 17 residues long. The V end was cut by 1 base, the J end by 0 bases, with 15 bases between. CDR3 residues: CASSLGARRGPNYGYTF. The CDR3 nucleotides read TGTGCCAGCAGTTTAGGTGCTAGAAGGGGCCCTAACTATGGCTACACCTTC.

The J gene is TRBJ1-1, the V gene TRBV2; 10 nucleotides line up with TRBD1. Trimming removed 9 bases from V and 7 bases from J; junction bases left unmatched: 8. Germline loops: CDR1 SNHLY, CDR2 FYNNEI. The CDR3 spans 13 residues. In DNA, the CDR3 is TGTGCCAGTAGGGACAGGGGAGATGGTGAAGCTTTCTTT. Translating it yields CASRDRGDGEAFF.

V and J are TRBV5-1 and TRBJ1-5; D gene ambiguous. The CDR3 consists of 16 residues. Germline loops: CDR1 SGHRS, CDR2 YFSETQ. With 4 bases removed from V and 1 base from J, the gap between germline ends came to 15 bases. The CDR3 bases are TGCGCCAGCAGCCCGGGCGCAGGTGGAAGCAATCAGCCCCAGCATTTT. Its translation: CASSPGAGGSNQPQHF. The full variable domain, in which reference TRBV5-1 and TRBJ1-5 provide the parts outside the CDR3, is KAGVTQTPRYLIKTRGQQVTLSCSPISGHRSVSWYQQTPGQGLQFLFEYFSETQRNKGNFPGRFSGRQFSNSRSEMNVSTLELGDSALYLCASSPGAGGSNQPQHFGDGTRLSIL.

The chain links TRBV5-1 to TRBJ2-1; D may match TRBD1 or TRBD2 (6 bases each). This CDR3 is built from 16 residues. Trimming took 4 bases from V and 3 from J, leaving 17 bases between them. Germline V gene lookup returns CDR1 SGHRS and CDR2 YFSETQ. The CDR3 bases are TGCGCCAGCAGCCCTCCGGGGGCAGCTGGCTACAATGAGCAGTTCTTC. Translated: CASSPPGAAGYNEQFF.

The rearrangement joins TRBV12-3 or TRBV12-4 to TRBJ1-2; the match to TRBD1 covers 8 bases. This CDR3 contains 14 residues. Unmatched junction bases numbered 3, after V lost 1 base and J lost 5 bases. The CDR3 DNA follows: TGTGCCAGCAGTTTAGGGACAGGGTCGTATGGCTACACCTTC. Amino acid sequence: CASSLGTGSYGYTF.

This clonotype was recorded at least ten times. This rearrangement joins TRBV27 to TRBJ2-2; 8 nucleotides align to TRBD2. The CDR3 is made up of 17 amino acids. The germline V gene has CDR1 MNHEY and CDR2 SMNVEV (reference sequence). J lost 3 bases, V lost 7 bases, and 13 bases had no gene match. This CDR3 is CASIKSTGLEDTGELFF. The CDR3 DNA sequence: TGTGCCAGCATTAAATCGACGGGACTAGAGGACACCGGGGAGCTGTTTTTT.

A few counts support this clonotype. This sequence joins TRBV20-1 and TRBJ2-3; D might be TRBD1 or TRBD2, each matching 5 bases. V lost 3 bases to trimming and J lost 0 bases, with 10 bases between them. This CDR3 contains 14 residues. The germline gives CDR1 DFQATT, CDR2 SNEGSKA (reference sequence). DNA for the CDR3: TGCAGTGCTAGGGGACCCCGAAGCACAGATACGCAGTATTTT. The encoded protein is CSARGPRSTDTQYF.

The chain recombines TRBV10-3 with TRBJ1-1; D might be TRBD1 (5 bases). Trimming stripped 6 bases from V and 6 bases from J, with 14 bases between. The CDR3 has 13 residues. Looked up from germline, CDR1 is ENHRY and CDR2 is SYGVKD. CDR3 DNA: TGTGCCATCAGGCCAGGGACCCCTTCTGAAGCTTTCTTT. Its protein product is CAIRPGTPSEAFF.

The chain has TRBV4-2 and TRBJ2-1; weak D call: TRBD2 (5 bases). CDR1 and CDR2 from the germline V gene are LGHNA and YNFKEQ. The length of the CDR3 is 16 residues. V was shortened by 0 bases and J by 2 bases, with 11 bases between the two germline ends. CDR3 in amino acids: CASSQDRAGTYNEQFF. DNA of the CDR3: TGTGCCAGCAGCCAAGATCGGGCGGGTACCTACAATGAGCAGTTCTTC.

This clonotype occurred a few times. The genes are TRBV21-1 and TRBJ2-7; TRBD2 is the table's D call and was not checked against the DNA. TRBV21-1 counts as a pseudogene. CDR3 size: 17 residues. CDR3 nucleotides: TGTGCCAGCAGCCCAAAGGGTAGCGGGGGGGGCCTTTACGAGCAGTACGTC. Translating gives CASSPKGSGGGLYEQYV.

The chain carries TRBV7-6 and TRBJ2-1; D is unclear. This CDR3 comprises 14 residues. Trimming removed 1 base from V and 6 bases from J, with 10 bases in between. Germline-derived CDR1 and CDR2 are SGHVS and FNYEAQ. In nucleotides, the CDR3 is TGTGCCAGCAGCTTAGAAAGGGCCAGCAATGAGCAGTTCTTC. Translated: CASSLERASNEQFF.

In its sample, this clonotype was seen a few times. The V gene is TRBV11-2, the J gene TRBJ2-7, with D unresolved. Germline-derived CDR1 and CDR2 are SGHAT and FQNNGV. The CDR3 totals 14 residues. V dropped 0 bases and J dropped 0 bases, with 6 bases sitting between them. In DNA form, the CDR3 reads TGTGCCAGCAGCTTAGACAGTAACTCCTACGAGCAGTACGTC. This gives the protein CASSLDSNSYEQYV.

This clonotype turned up a few times. The gene calls are TRBV20-1 and TRBJ1-5, with 8 positions matching TRBD1. CDR1 and CDR2 (germline): DFQATT, SNEGSKA (reference sequence). CDR3 size: 13 residues. The ends lost 5 bases at V and 8 bases at J; junction bases unmatched: 8. The CDR3 spells CSAGSQGAEPQHF. CDR3 in DNA: TGCAGTGCTGGCAGCCAGGGGGCCGAGCCCCAGCATTTT.

The CDR3 DNA follows: TGTGCCAGCAGTTCCCGGGGGCGAAAACAAGAGACCCAGTACTTC. This gives the protein CASSSRGRKQETQYF. This sequence joins TRBV28 and TRBJ2-5, with D tentatively TRBD1 or TRBD2 (6 bases each). Germline V gives CDR1 MDHEN, CDR2 SYDVKM. Trimming removed 4 bases from V and 2 bases from J, with 14 bases in between. The CDR3 consists of 15 residues.

The rearrangement joins TRBV20-1 to TRBJ1-5; possible D gene TRBD1, 6 bases. V was clipped by 6 bases and J by 0 bases, with 15 bases between them. Germline V gene data show CDR1 as DFQATT and CDR2 as SNEGSKA (reference sequence). The CDR3 is 15 residues long. CDR3 bases: TGCAGTGCAGCGCAGACAGGTTTTAGCAATCAGCCCCAGCATTTT. Its translation: CSAAQTGFSNQPQHF.

The chain employs TRBV20-1 and TRBJ2-7, with D perhaps TRBD1 (6 bases). V was clipped by 0 bases and J by 7 bases, with 16 bases between them. The CDR3 has 14 amino acids. CDR1 is DFQATT and CDR2 is SNEGSKA in the germline V gene (reference sequence). The chain's CDR3 is CSARDLNMRGEQYF. The CDR3 nucleotides are TGCAGTGCTAGAGACCTGAATATGAGGGGGGAGCAGTACTTC.

The rearrangement joins TRBV11-2 to TRBJ2-2, with D uncertain. Deletions cut 7 bases from V and 7 bases from J, with 13 bases between. The CDR3 contains 13 residues. Germline V gene sequence: CDR1 SGHAT, CDR2 FQNNGV. The chain's CDR3 is CASTQVVGGELFF. The CDR3 nucleotides are TGTGCCAGCACCCAGGTTGTTGGCGGGGAGCTGTTTTTT. Full variable domain (rest looked up from reference TRBV11-2 and TRBJ2-2): EAGVAQSPRYKIIEKRQSVAFWCNPISGHATLYWYQQILGQGPKLLIQFQNNGVVDDSQLPKDRFSAERLKGVDSTLKIQPAKLEDSAVYLCASTQVVGGELFFGEGSRLTVL.

This clonotype was recorded a few times. The chain uses TRBV27 and TRBJ2-5; D is ambiguous. CDR1 is MNHEY and CDR2 is SMNVEV in the germline V gene (reference sequence). V was shortened by 6 bases and J by 4 bases, with 12 bases between the two germline ends. This CDR3 is built from 13 residues. CDR3: CASSQRVGETQYF. CDR3 nucleotides: TGTGCCAGCAGCCAAAGAGTGGGAGAGACCCAGTACTTC.

V usage is TRBV5-1 and J usage is TRBJ1-1; D might be TRBD1 (6 bases). Trimming left V 4 bases short and J 4 bases short, with 23 bases between. Germline assignment: CDR1 SGHRS and CDR2 YFSETQ. This CDR3 contains 17 residues. The CDR3 sequence is CASSRGTCAFEGTEAFF. The CDR3 nucleotides read TGCGCCAGCAGCAGGGGGACATGTGCCTTTGAGGGCACTGAAGCTTTCTTT.

The V gene is TRBV11-2, the J gene TRBJ2-1, with TRBD2 matching over 7 bases. Germline V gene sequence: CDR1 SGHAT, CDR2 FQNNGV. V dropped 2 bases and J dropped 2; count of bases not matched to a gene: 12. This CDR3 comprises 18 residues. CDR3 bases: TGTGCCAGCAGCTTACCTACTAGGCGGGAGAGGACCTACAATGAGCAGTTCTTC. The encoded protein is CASSLPTRRERTYNEQFF.

Only one count was recorded for this clonotype. The chain couples TRBV3-1 to TRBJ2-1; TRBD2 is a possible D gene (5 bases). The CDR3 is 14 amino acids. Germline-derived CDR1 and CDR2 are LGHDT and YNNKEL (reference sequence). The ends were cut back, 0 bases at V and 5 bases at J, with 8 bases in the middle. This CDR3 is CASSQEGRNNEQFF. The CDR3 bases are TGTGCCAGCAGCCAAGAGGGGAGAAACAATGAGCAGTTCTTC.

This rearrangement joins TRBV7-8 to TRBJ2-5; TRBD2 matches 11 bases. The trim removed 4 bases at V and 1 base at J, leaving 17 bases unmatched. The length of the CDR3 is 20 residues. Germline CDR1 and CDR2: SGHVS and FQNEAQ. CDR3 loop: CASSSIGWTGTSGVQETQYF. CDR3 nucleotides: TGTGCCAGCAGCTCCATCGGTTGGACCGGGACTAGCGGAGTCCAAGAGACCCAGTACTTC. Together with reference TRBV7-8 and TRBJ2-5, the CDR3 gives the full variable domain: GAGVSQSPRYKVAKRGQDVALRCDPISGHVSLFWYQQALGQGPEFLTYFQNEAQLDKSGLPSDRFFAERPEGSVSTLKIQRTQQEDSAVYLCASSSIGWTGTSGVQETQYFGPGTRLLVL.

This clonotype was seen a few times. The chain joins TRBV5-6 to TRBJ2-5; D uncertain. Germline V gene lookup returns CDR1 SGHDT and CDR2 YYEEEE. The CDR3 is made up of 16 amino acids. Deletions cut 0 bases from V and 0 bases from J, with 12 bases between. CDR3 protein: CASSLAATHYQETQYF. The DNA for the CDR3 is TGTGCCAGCAGCTTGGCCGCGACACATTACCAAGAGACCCAGTACTTC.